The source of this TCR beta chain is a study of spatial heterogeneity in lung cancer. The time point was: blood at routine non-recurrence follow-up after resection. The input material, whole RNA from tumor, nontumor lung or frozen PBMC, was sequenced unsorted. TCR cDNA molecules each carried a unique molecular identifier. TCRdb passed the 5' RACE reads through MiXCR, listing each CDR3 protein once. The sample includes 20,000 to 30,000 distinct CDR3 sequences, 5% to 6.5% of them seen just once. The CDR3 runs 15 residues. V was shortened by 5 bases and J by 2 bases, with 15 bases between the two germline ends. The germline V gene has CDR1 MNHEY and CDR2 SMNVEV (reference sequence). There are many counts of this clonotype.

The sequence came from a male donor with early-stage non-small cell lung cancer. The sequences come from PBMCs, collected at follow-up. V gene TRBV27 combines with J gene TRBJ1-2; perhaps TRBD1 as D (6 bases). CDR3 DNA: TGTGCCAGCAGTCCGCGCATCGGACAGAACTATGGCTACACCTTC. Its protein product is CASSPRIGQNYGYTF.